Given below is one T cell receptor (beta chain) in context. The table lists this clonotype with a few counts. Which antigen it targets is not known. Within one base of it there is no much larger clone, and no base qualities were kept. The data derive from a study of CD8 T cells in ankylosing spondylitis (dated by TCRdb to the late 2010s). In the study overall: The study profiled T cell receptor beta repertoires in healthy donors and ankylosing spondylitis patients to find disease-linked TCR variants. Peripheral blood was sampled, and synovial fluid was also collected from ankylosing spondylitis patients. The full study cohort comprised roughly 24 ankylosing spondylitis patients and over a hundred healthy donors.

The CDR3, from cysteine to phenylalanine, totals 14 residues. Kept here is only the CDR3 DNA, which spans 42 bases and is read in frame from base 1. The junction shows trimming of 5 bases on V and 7 bases on J, plus 17 bases between the germline ends. As encoded in the germline V gene, CDR1 is MDHEN while CDR2 is SYDVKM. What the study reported, not specific to this receptor: According to the report, matched synovial fluid samples from ankylosing spondylitis patients were significantly enriched for the disease-linked clones. In peripheral blood, the disease-linked clones were found at relatively low frequencies and had a CD8+ phenotype. Blood from ankylosing spondylitis patients appeared to be characterized by a TCR beta motif composed of 7 to 9 highly homologous amino acid variants. Some motif variants were previously reported in synovial fluid and blood of reactive arthritis patients, suggesting common disease-initiation mechanisms.

Sequencing instrument: Illumina HiSeq 2500. Quantitative 5'-RACE with molecular barcodes was the method used to prepare the TCR beta libraries. Per the authors' processing: A new computational method, built on a probabilistic model of VDJ rearrangement, was used to identify disease-linked TCR variants. Using fastp trimming at Q25 and MiXCR clonotype assembly, TCRdb reanalyzed the public sequencing data and kept in-frame beta chains. Every distinct CDR3 protein forms one entry, paired with its most common genes and DNA. The V and J calls come from TCRdb's annotation, not from the publication. The sample table records roughly 700,000 distinct CDR3 sequences; 19% of these occur just once. The ten largest clones capture about 19% of the sample.

The specimen sequenced was blood, either unsorted or a sorted T cell fraction (not recorded which). The chain is encoded by TRBV28 joined to TRBJ1-1; no D gene can be assigned with confidence. This receptor was taken from a male donor with ankylosing spondylitis. The CDR3 reads as follows: CASSPFRDGDEAFF. The nucleotide sequence reads TGTGCCAGCAGTCCCTTCCGCGACGGGGATGAAGCTTTCTTT. Reference TRBV28 and TRBJ1-1 proteins supply the regions before and after the CDR3; the full variable domain is: DVKVTQSSRYLVKRTGEKVFLECVQDMDHENMFWYRQDPGLGLRLIYFSYDVKMKEKGDIPEGYSVSREKKERFSLILESASTNQTSMYLCASSPFRDGDEAFFGQGTRLTVV.